This TCR beta chain was recovered during a study of blood T cells in healthy people across ages. Whole-study findings and limits: Significant beta diversity loss was already apparent by age roughly 38, declining roughly linearly. Diversity was higher, and naive CD4+ cells more numerous, in long-lived donors than in aged donors.

Alongside a J-beta primer mix, a sample-barcoded 5' primer served in a second PCR lasting 7 to 11 cycles. The template-switch adaptor, which had 12 random nucleotides, put a tag on each cDNA molecule. TCRdb used MiXCR to reprocess the 5' RACE reads, holding one entry per CDR3 protein. The table includes roughly 1,500,000 distinct CDR3 sequences, 30% to 40% detected once. V shed 3 bases and J 2 bases; nucleotides not matched to a gene: 0. The CDR3 covers 15 residues. CDR1 and CDR2 from the germline V gene are LNHNV and YYDKDF (reference sequence). Notes on this clonotype: What it binds is not known.

Material for sequencing was blood. The rearrangement joins TRBV15 to TRBJ2-7; the match to TRBD2 covers 14 bases. This sequence originates from a woman under 40 in good health. The DNA of the CDR3 is TGTGCCACCAGCAGGACTAGCGGGGGGGCCTACGAGCAGTACTTC. Translating it yields CATSRTSGGAYEQYF.